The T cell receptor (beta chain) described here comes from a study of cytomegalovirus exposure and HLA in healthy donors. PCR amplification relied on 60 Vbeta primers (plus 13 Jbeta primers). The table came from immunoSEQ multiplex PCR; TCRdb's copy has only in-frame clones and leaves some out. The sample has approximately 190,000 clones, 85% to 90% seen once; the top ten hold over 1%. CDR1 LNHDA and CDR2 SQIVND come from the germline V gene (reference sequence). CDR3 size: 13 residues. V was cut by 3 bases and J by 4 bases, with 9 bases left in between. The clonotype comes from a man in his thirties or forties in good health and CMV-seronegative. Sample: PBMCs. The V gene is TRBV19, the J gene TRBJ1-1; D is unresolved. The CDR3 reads CASSIPWSTEAFF. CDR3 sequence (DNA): TGTGCCAGTAGTATTCCATGGAGCACTGAAGCTTTCTTT. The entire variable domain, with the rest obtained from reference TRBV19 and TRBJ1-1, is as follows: DGGITQSPKYLFRKEGQNVTLSCEQNLNHDAMYWYRQDPGQGLRLIYYSQIVNDFQKGDIAEGYSVSREKKESFPLTVTSAQKNPTAFYLCASSIPWSTEAFFGQGTRLTVV.